The text below deals with one TCR beta chain. As yet, its antigen is unknown. Germline V lookup: CDR1 MNHNS, CDR2 SASEGT. This CDR3 is 12 amino acids long. Trimming shortened V by 7 bases and J by 1 base, and 7 bases separated the two germline ends. The data were taken from a study of cytomegalovirus exposure and HLA in healthy donors. TCRdb keeps only in-frame clones here, not all; method: immunoSEQ multiplex PCR. The profile shows about 130,000 clones, 95% to 97% of them singletons. Whole-study results and caveats: More than 150 TCR beta chains were listed as cytomegalovirus-associated.

This sequence joins TRBV6-1 and TRBJ1-2; D is ambiguous. The sequenced sample consisted of PBMCs. The receptor was isolated from a man younger than 35 in good health and CMV-seronegative. This chain's CDR3 is CASNRGNYGYTF. CDR3 bases: TGTGCCAGCAATCGCGGTAACTATGGCTACACCTTC.